This TCR beta chain comes out of a study of blood T cell repertoires in COVID-19. The wider study: There were acute and convalescent COVID-19 samples, and they came from the United States, Italy and Spain.

The CDR3 consists of 15 residues. The germline gives CDR1 MNHEY, CDR2 SMNVEV (reference sequence). The V end was cut by 6 bases, the J end by 7 bases, with 16 bases between. Source study methods: The authors estimated nucleated cell counts from reference gene primer amplification. The table came from immunoSEQ multiplex PCR; TCRdb's copy has only in-frame clones and leaves some out. The V and J calls and clone size are taken from that table; D and trimming were inferred from the DNA. The profile covers about 140,000 clones, with around 87% appearing a single time and around 5% taken by the ten largest.

The rearrangement uses TRBV27 and TRBJ1-6; no reliable D call. This clonotype originated in a human donor in a cohort sampled during active COVID-19. Sequencing input: peripheral blood. This chain's CDR3 is CASRPGRRPNSPLHF. The CDR3 nucleotides are TGTGCCAGCAGACCCGGACGGAGGCCAAATTCACCCCTCCACTTT.